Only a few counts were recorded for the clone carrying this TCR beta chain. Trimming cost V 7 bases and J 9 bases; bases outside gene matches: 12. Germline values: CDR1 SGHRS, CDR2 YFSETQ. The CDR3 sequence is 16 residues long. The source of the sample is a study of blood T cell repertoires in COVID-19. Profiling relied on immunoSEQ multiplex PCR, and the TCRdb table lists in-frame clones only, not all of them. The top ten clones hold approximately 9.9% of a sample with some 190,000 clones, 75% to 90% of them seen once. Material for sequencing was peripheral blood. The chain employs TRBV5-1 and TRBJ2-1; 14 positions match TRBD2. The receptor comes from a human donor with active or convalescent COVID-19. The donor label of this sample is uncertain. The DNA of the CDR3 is TGCGCCAGCCACATGACCGAGACTAGCGGGAGGGGTGAGCAGTTCTTC. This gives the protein CASHMTETSGRGEQFF.